This record covers a single T cell receptor (beta chain). This entry is derived from a study of technical replicates of blood from a handful of donors. The CDR3 contains 15 residues. Only in-frame clones appear in the TCRdb table, and some are missing; sequencing was by immunoSEQ multiplex PCR. The profile covers more than 90,000 clones, with roughly 95% appearing a single time and about 0.3% taken by the ten largest. Input material: T cells isolated from PBMCs. The J gene is TRBJ1-5, the V gene TRBV21-1. TRBV21-1 constitutes a pseudogene. The TCR originated in a human donor in good health. The CDR3 region is CASRRQTGKEQPQHF. The DNA of the CDR3 is TGTGCCAGCAGGCGGCAGACCGGGAAAGAACAGCCCCAGCATTTT.